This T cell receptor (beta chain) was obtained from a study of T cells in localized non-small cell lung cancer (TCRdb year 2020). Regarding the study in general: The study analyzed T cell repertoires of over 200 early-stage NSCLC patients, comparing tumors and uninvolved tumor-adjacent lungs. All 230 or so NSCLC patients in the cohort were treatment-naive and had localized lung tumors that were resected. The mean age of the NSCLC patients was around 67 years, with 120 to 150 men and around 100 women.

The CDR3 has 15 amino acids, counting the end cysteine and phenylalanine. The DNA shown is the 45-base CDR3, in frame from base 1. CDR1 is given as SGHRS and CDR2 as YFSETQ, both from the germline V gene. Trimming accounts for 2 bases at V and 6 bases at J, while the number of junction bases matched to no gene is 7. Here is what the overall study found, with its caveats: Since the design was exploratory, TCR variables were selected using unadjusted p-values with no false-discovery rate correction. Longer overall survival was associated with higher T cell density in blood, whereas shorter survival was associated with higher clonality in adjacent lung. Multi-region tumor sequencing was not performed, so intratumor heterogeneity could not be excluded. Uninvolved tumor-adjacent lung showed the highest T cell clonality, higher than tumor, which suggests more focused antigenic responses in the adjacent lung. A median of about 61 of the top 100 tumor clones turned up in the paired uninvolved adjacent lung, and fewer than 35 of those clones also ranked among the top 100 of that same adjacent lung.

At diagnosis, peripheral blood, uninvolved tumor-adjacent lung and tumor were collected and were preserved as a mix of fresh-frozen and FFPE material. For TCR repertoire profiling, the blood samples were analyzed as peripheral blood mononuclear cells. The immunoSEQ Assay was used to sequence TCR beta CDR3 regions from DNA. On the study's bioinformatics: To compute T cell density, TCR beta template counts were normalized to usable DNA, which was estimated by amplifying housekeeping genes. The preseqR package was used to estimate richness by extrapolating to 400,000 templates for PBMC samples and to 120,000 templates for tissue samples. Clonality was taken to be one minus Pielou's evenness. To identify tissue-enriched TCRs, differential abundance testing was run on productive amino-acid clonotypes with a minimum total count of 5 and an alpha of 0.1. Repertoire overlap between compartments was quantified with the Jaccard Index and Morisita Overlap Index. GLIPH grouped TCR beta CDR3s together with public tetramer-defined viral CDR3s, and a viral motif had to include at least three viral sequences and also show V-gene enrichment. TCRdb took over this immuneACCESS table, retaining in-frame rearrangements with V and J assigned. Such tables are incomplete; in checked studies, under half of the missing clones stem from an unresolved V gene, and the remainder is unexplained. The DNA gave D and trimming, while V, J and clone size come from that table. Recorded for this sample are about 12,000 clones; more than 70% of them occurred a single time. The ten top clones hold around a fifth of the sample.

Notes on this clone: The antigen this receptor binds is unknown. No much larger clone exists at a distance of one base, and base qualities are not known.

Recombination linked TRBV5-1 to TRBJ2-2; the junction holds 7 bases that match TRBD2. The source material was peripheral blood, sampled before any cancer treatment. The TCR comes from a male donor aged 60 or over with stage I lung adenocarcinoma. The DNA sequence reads TGCGCCAGCAGCTTCGACGGGAGGAGTGCCGGGGAGCTGTTTTTT. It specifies CASSFDGRSAGELFF.